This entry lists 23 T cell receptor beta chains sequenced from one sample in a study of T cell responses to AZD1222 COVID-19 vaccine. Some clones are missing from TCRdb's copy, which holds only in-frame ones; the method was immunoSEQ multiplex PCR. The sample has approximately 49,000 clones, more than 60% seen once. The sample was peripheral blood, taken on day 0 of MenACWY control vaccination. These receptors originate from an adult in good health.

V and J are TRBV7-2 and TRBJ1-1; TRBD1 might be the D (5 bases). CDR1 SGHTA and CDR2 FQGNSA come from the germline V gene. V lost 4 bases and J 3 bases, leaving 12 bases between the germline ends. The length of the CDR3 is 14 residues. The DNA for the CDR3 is TGTGCCAGCAGCTCCAGGGTTAGGGACACTGAAGCTTTCTTT. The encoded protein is CASSSRVRDTEAFF.

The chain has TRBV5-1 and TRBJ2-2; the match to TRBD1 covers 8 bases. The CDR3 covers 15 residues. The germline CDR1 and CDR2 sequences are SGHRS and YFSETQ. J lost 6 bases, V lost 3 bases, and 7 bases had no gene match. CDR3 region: CASSSATGVPGELFF. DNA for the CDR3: TGCGCCAGCAGCTCGGCGACAGGGGTCCCCGGGGAGCTGTTTTTT.

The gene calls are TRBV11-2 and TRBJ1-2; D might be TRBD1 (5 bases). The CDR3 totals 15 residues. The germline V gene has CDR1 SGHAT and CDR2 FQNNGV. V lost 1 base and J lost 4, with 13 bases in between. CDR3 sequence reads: CASSLVHGGGYGYTF. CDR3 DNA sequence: TGTGCCAGCAGCTTAGTCCACGGGGGGGGCTATGGCTACACCTTC. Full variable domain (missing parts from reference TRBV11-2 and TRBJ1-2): EAGVAQSPRYKIIEKRQSVAFWCNPISGHATLYWYQQILGQGPKLLIQFQNNGVVDDSQLPKDRFSAERLKGVDSTLKIQPAKLEDSAVYLCASSLVHGGGYGYTFGSGTRLTVV.

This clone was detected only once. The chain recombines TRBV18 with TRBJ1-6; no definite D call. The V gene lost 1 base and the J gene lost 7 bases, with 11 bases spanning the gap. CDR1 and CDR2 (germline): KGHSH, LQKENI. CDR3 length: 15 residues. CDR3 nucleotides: TGTGCCAGCTCACCACTTATGCAGGAAAATTCACCCCTCCACTTT. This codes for CASSPLMQENSPLHF.

The CDR3 nucleotides are TGTGCCACCAGCAGAGGGATCGATGAAGCTTTCTTT. Residues: CATSRGIDEAFF. V and J are TRBV15 and TRBJ1-1; D uncertain. This CDR3 has 12 residues. Trimming pared 1 base from V and 7 bases from J, leaving 7 bases between. Germline V gene sequence: CDR1 LNHNV, CDR2 YYDKDF (reference sequence).

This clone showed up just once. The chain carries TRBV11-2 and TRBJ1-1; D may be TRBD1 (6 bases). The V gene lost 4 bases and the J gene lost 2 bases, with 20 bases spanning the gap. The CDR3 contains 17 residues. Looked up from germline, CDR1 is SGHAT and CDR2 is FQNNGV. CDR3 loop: CASSSPRLRGPNTEAFF. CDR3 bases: TGTGCCAGCAGCTCGCCCCGGCTCAGGGGACCCAACACTGAAGCTTTCTTT. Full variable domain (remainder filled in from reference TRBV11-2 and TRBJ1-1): EAGVAQSPRYKIIEKRQSVAFWCNPISGHATLYWYQQILGQGPKLLIQFQNNGVVDDSQLPKDRFSAERLKGVDSTLKIQPAKLEDSAVYLCASSSPRLRGPNTEAFFGQGTRLTVV.

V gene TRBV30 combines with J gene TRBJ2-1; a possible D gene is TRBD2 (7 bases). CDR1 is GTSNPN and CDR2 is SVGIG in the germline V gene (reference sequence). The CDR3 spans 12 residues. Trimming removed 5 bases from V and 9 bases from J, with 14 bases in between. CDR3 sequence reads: CAWGRGRSEQFF. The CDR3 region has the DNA TGTGCCTGGGGGCGGGGGCGGAGTGAGCAGTTCTTC.

In nucleotides, the CDR3 is TGTGCCAGCAGCCAAGAGGCTGCGGCGGGTTGGGACACTGAAGCTTTCTTT. This translates into CASSQEAAAGWDTEAFF. The V call is TRBV3-1 (or the pseudogene TRBV3-2), the J call TRBJ1-1; D remains ambiguous. Germline-derived CDR1 and CDR2 are LGHDT and YNNKEL (reference sequence). The CDR3 has 17 residues. Trimming took 0 bases from V and 3 from J, leaving 17 bases between them.

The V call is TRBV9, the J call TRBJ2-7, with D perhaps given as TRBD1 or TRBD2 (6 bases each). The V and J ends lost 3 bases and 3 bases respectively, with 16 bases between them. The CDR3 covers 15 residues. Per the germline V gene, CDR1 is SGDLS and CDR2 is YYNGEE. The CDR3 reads CASSAQGTSSYEQYF. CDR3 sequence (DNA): TGTGCCAGCAGCGCTCAGGGGACTTCCAGCTACGAGCAGTACTTC.

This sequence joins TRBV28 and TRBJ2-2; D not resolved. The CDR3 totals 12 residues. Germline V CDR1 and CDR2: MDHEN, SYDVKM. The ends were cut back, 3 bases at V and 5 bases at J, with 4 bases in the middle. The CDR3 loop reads CASSFWTGELFF. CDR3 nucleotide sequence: TGTGCCAGCAGTTTTTGGACCGGGGAGCTGTTTTTT.

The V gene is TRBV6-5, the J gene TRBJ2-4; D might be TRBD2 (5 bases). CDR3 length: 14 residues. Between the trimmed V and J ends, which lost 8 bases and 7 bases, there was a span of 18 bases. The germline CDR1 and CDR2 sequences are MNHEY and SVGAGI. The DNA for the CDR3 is TGTGCCAGCGTTTTCTCTTCGGGGTCCAACATTCAGTACTTC. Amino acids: CASVFSSGSNIQYF.

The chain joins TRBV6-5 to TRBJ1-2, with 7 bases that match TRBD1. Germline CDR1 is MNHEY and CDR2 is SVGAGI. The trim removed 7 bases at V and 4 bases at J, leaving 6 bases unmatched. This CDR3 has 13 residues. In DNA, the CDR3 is TGTGCCAGCAACGTACAGGGGATCTATGGCTACACCTTC. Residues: CASNVQGIYGYTF.

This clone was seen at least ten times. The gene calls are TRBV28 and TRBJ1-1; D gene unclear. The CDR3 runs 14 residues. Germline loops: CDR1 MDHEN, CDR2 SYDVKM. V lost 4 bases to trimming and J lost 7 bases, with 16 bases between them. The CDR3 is CASSSGGRRFEAFF. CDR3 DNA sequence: TGTGCCAGCAGTTCCGGAGGGCGCAGGTTTGAAGCTTTCTTT.

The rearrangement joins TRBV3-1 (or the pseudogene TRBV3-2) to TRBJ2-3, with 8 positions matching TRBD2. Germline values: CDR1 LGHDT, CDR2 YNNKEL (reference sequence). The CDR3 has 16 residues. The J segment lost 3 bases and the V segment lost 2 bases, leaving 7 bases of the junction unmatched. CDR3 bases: TGTGCCAGCAGCCAAAAAGCGGGAGTAGGTACAGATACGCAGTATTTT. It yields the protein CASSQKAGVGTDTQYF.

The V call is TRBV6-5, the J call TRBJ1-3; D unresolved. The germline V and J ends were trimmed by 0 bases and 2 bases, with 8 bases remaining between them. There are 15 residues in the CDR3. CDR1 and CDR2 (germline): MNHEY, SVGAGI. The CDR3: CASSYSASTGNTIYF. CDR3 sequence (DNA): TGTGCCAGCAGTTACTCGGCCTCGACTGGAAACACCATATATTTT.

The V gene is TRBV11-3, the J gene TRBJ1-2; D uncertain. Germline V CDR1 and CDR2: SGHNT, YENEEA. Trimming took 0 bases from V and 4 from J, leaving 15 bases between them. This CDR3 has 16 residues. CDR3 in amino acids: CASSLDNGPTGYGYTF. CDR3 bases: TGTGCCAGCAGCTTAGATAACGGCCCCACGGGCTATGGCTACACCTTC.

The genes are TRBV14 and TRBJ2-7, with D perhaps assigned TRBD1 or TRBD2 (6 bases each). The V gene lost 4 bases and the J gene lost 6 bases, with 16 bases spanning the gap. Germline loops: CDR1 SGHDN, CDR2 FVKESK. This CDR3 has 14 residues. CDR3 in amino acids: CASSLDFGGGEQYF. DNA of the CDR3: TGTGCCAGCAGCCTAGACTTCGGGGGCGGCGAGCAGTACTTC.

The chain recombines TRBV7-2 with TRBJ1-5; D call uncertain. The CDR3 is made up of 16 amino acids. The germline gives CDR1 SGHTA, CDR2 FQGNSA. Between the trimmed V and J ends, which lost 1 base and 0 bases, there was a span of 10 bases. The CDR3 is CASSLVGSYSNQPQHF. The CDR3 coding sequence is TGTGCCAGCAGCTTAGTGGGCAGCTATAGCAATCAGCCCCAGCATTTT.

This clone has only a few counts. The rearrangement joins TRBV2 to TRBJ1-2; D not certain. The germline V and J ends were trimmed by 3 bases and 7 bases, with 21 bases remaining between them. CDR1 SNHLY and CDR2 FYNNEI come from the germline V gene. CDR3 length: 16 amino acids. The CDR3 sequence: CASSDKRARRVLGYTF. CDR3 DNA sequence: TGTGCCAGCAGTGATAAGCGGGCACGCCGGGTACTTGGCTACACCTTC.

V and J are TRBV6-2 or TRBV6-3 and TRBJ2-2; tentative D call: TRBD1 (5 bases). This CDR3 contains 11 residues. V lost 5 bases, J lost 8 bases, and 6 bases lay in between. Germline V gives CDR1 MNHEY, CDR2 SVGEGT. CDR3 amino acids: CASSRTGELFF. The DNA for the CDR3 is TGTGCCAGCAGTCGGACAGGGGAGCTGTTTTTT.

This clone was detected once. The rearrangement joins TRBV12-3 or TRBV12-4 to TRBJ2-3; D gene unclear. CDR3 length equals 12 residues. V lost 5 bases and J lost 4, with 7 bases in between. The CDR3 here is CASSAYPDTQYF. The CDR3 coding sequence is TGTGCCAGCAGTGCGTATCCAGATACGCAGTATTTT.

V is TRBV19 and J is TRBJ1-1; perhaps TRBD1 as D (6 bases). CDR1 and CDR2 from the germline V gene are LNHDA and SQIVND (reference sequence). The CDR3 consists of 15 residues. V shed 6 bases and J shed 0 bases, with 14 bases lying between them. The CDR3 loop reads CASSWGQFMNTEAFF. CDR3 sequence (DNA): TGTGCCAGTAGCTGGGGACAATTCATGAACACTGAAGCTTTCTTT. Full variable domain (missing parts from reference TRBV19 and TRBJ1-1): DGGITQSPKYLFRKEGQNVTLSCEQNLNHDAMYWYRQDPGQGLRLIYYSQIVNDFQKGDIAEGYSVSREKKESFPLTVTSAQKNPTAFYLCASSWGQFMNTEAFFGQGTRLTVV.

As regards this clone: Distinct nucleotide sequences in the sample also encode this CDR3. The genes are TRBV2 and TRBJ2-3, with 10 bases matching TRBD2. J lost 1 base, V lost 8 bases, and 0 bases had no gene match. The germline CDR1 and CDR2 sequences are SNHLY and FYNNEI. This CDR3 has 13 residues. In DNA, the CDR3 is TGTGCCAGCGGACTAGCGGGCACAGATACGCAGTATTTT. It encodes CASGLAGTDTQYF.